The clone carrying this T cell receptor beta chain was observed once. What it binds is not known. The CDR3 runs to 15 residues. CDR1 is ENHRY, CDR2 SYGVKD, per germline. J was trimmed by 6 bases and V by 4 bases; bases with no gene match: 5. The data were taken from a study of post-analysis software for immune sequencing data. Study results and caveats: Four or five TRBV segments were significantly more frequent in patients than in controls. TRBV5-6, TRBV5-1 and TRBV20-1 were among these segments.

Prepared libraries of TCR beta cDNA carried unique molecular identifiers. TCRdb itself ran the PCR reads through MiXCR, one entry per CDR3 protein. The table includes hundreds of thousands of distinct CDR3 sequences, approximately 60% detected once. The V call is TRBV10-3, the J call TRBJ2-3; 12 bases align to TRBD1. Sample: blood. The receptor was isolated from a girl aged 2 to 9 with multiple sclerosis. The CDR3 DNA sequence: TGTGCCATCAGTGGGGGACAGGGGGCTGCGGATACGCAGTATTTT. This codes for CAISGGQGAADTQYF.